This section outlines one TCR beta chain sequence together with its context. Its antigen is not identified. The V gene lost 4 bases and the J gene lost 2 bases, with 18 bases spanning the gap. Germline CDR1 and CDR2: SGHRS and YFSETQ. The CDR3 has 16 amino acids. The source of the sample is a study of cytomegalovirus exposure and HLA in healthy donors. With 60 Vbeta and 13 Jbeta primers, the PCR was carried out. The repertoire was sequenced with immunoSEQ multiplex PCR; TCRdb's copy has only in-frame clones and lacks some. The sample lists about 130,000 clones; over 15% were seen once. Broader study findings: Listed as cytomegalovirus-associated were 150 or so TCR beta chains. Later analysis revealed greater clonal expansion in HLA-associated TCR beta chains than in equally common others.

Sequenced: PBMCs. The clonotype comes from a female donor in good health and CMV-seropositive. The J gene is TRBJ2-5, the V gene TRBV5-1; D perhaps matches TRBD1 (5 bases). The CDR3 protein is CASSRQRQRYQETQYF. CDR3 DNA: TGCGCCAGCAGCCGCCAAAGACAGCGCTATCAAGAGACCCAGTACTTC.